This is a list of T cell receptor beta chains from one sample in a study of blood T cell repertoires in COVID-19. TCRdb keeps only in-frame clones here, not all; method: immunoSEQ multiplex PCR. The sample has 200,000 or so clones; around 84% are singletons. Material: peripheral blood. These receptors were taken from a man aged 35 to 55 who had recovered from COVID-19. Each CDR3 is given with its conserved first and last residue. The order of the fields is clone size, CDR3 length, V gene, J gene, D gene, CDR3 protein, CDR3 DNA. The D gene is left open where the match is weak. The listing skips clone size in some rows; elsewhere it reads once, few, many or a size class.

abundance: -; len: 14; v_gene: TRBV7-9; j_gene: TRBJ2-7; d_gene: -; CDR3aa: CASSFSEGTYEQYF; CDR3nt: TGTGCCAGCAGCTTCAGTGAGGGAACCTACGAGCAGTACTTC
abundance: -; len: 17; v_gene: TRBV5-6; j_gene: TRBJ2-2; d_gene: TRBD1; CDR3aa: CASSLAWGQGATGELFF; CDR3nt: TGTGCCAGCAGCTTGGCTTGGGGACAGGGGGCCACCGGGGAGCTGTTTTTT
abundance: few; len: 18; v_gene: TRBV5-6; j_gene: TRBJ2-5; d_gene: -; CDR3aa: CASNLLLGILADQETQYF; CDR3nt: TGTGCCAGCAACCTTTTACTCGGAATTTTAGCGGACCAAGAGACCCAGTACTTC
abundance: -; len: 14; v_gene: TRBV14; j_gene: TRBJ1-6; d_gene: TRBD1; CDR3aa: CASSPGQGYSPLHF; CDR3nt: TGTGCCAGCAGCCCAGGACAGGGTTATTCACCCCTCCACTTT
abundance: -; len: 16; v_gene: TRBV6-2/TRBV6-3; j_gene: TRBJ2-7; d_gene: -; CDR3aa: CASSYSGQTLTYEQYF; CDR3nt: TGTGCCAGCAGTTACTCGGGGCAAACGTTAACCTACGAGCAGTACTTC
abundance: -; len: 16; v_gene: TRBV19; j_gene: TRBJ2-1; d_gene: TRBD1; CDR3aa: CASSIVAGTGNNEQFF; CDR3nt: TGTGCCAGTAGTATAGTCGCCGGGACAGGGAACAATGAGCAGTTCTTC
abundance: -; len: 16; v_gene: TRBV6-5; j_gene: TRBJ2-2; d_gene: TRBD1; CDR3aa: CASSYSQGAKVGELFF; CDR3nt: TGTGCCAGCAGTTACTCTCAGGGGGCGAAGGTCGGGGAGCTGTTTTTT
abundance: -; len: 14; v_gene: TRBV29-1; j_gene: TRBJ1-2; d_gene: -; CDR3aa: CSVAQAQDSSGYTF; CDR3nt: TGCAGCGTTGCTCAAGCACAGGATTCTTCTGGCTACACCTTC
abundance: -; len: 16; v_gene: TRBV13; j_gene: TRBJ2-1; d_gene: TRBD2; CDR3aa: CASSFNGLAYYNEQFF; CDR3nt: TGTGCCAGCAGCTTTAACGGACTAGCGTATTACAATGAGCAGTTCTTC
abundance: -; len: 11; v_gene: TRBV7-6; j_gene: TRBJ2-1; d_gene: -; CDR3aa: CASSQTGEQFF; CDR3nt: TGTGCCAGCAGTCAAACCGGGGAGCAGTTCTTC
abundance: once; len: 14; v_gene: TRBV5-1; j_gene: TRBJ1-1; d_gene: -; CDR3aa: CASSLDRMNTEAFF; CDR3nt: TGCGCCAGCAGCTTGGACAGGATGAACACTGAAGCTTTCTTT
abundance: -; len: 15; v_gene: TRBV7-9; j_gene: TRBJ1-6; d_gene: TRBD1; CDR3aa: CASIELDRGYSPLHF; CDR3nt: TGTGCCAGCATCGAACTCGACAGGGGATATTCACCCCTCCACTTT
abundance: -; len: 14; v_gene: TRBV18; j_gene: TRBJ1-1; d_gene: -; CDR3aa: CASSLAGMNTEAFF; CDR3nt: TGTGCCAGCTCACTGGCAGGGATGAACACTGAAGCTTTCTTT
abundance: -; len: 15; v_gene: TRBV5-8; j_gene: TRBJ2-1; d_gene: TRBD1; CDR3aa: CASSAGQGDYNEQFF; CDR3nt: TGTGCCAGCAGCGCGGGACAGGGGGACTACAATGAGCAGTTCTTC
abundance: -; len: 16; v_gene: TRBV7-2; j_gene: TRBJ1-3; d_gene: TRBD1; CDR3aa: CASSSPPWTGRNTIYF; CDR3nt: TGTGCCAGCAGCTCCCCCCCTTGGACAGGGCGCAACACCATATATTTT
abundance: -; len: 14; v_gene: TRBV30; j_gene: TRBJ1-6; d_gene: TRBD1; CDR3aa: CAWSPGQGGPPLHF; CDR3nt: TGTGCCTGGAGCCCGGGACAGGGGGGCCCACCCCTCCACTTT
abundance: -; len: 14; v_gene: TRBV6-6; j_gene: TRBJ2-5; d_gene: TRBD1; CDR3aa: CASSSVTGSETQYF; CDR3nt: TGTGCCAGCAGTTCCGTGACAGGGTCAGAGACCCAGTACTTC
abundance: -; len: 13; v_gene: TRBV28; j_gene: TRBJ1-2; d_gene: TRBD1; CDR3aa: CASNPGTVIGYTF; CDR3nt: TGTGCCAGCAACCCTGGGACAGTTATTGGCTACACCTTC
abundance: -; len: 14; v_gene: TRBV10-1; j_gene: TRBJ2-7; d_gene: -; CDR3aa: CASSEGPAGYEQYF; CDR3nt: TGCGCCAGCAGTGAGGGTCCGGCGGGCTACGAGCAGTACTTC
abundance: -; len: 13; v_gene: TRBV7-2; j_gene: TRBJ1-2; d_gene: -; CDR3aa: CASSSRSAGGYTF; CDR3nt: TGTGCCAGCAGCTCCCGGAGCGCCGGGGGCTACACCTTC
abundance: -; len: 14; v_gene: TRBV29-1; j_gene: TRBJ1-2; d_gene: -; CDR3aa: CRTASLGENYGYTF; CDR3nt: TGCAGAACAGCTTCTTTGGGAGAAAACTATGGCTACACCTTC
abundance: -; len: 16; v_gene: TRBV7-9; j_gene: TRBJ2-3; d_gene: TRBD2; CDR3aa: CASSLGGGVPGDTQYF; CDR3nt: TGTGCCAGCAGCTTAGGGGGAGGGGTACCCGGGGATACGCAGTATTTT
abundance: -; len: 12; v_gene: TRBV10-3; j_gene: TRBJ2-1; d_gene: TRBD1; CDR3aa: CAIGTATGEQFF; CDR3nt: TGTGCCATCGGGACAGCGACGGGTGAGCAGTTCTTC
abundance: -; len: 14; v_gene: TRBV2; j_gene: TRBJ1-3; d_gene: -; CDR3aa: CASSEGQGWNTIYF; CDR3nt: TGTGCCAGCAGTGAAGGGCAGGGGTGGAACACCATATATTTT
abundance: -; len: 11; v_gene: TRBV3-1/TRBV3-2; j_gene: TRBJ2-7; d_gene: -; CDR3aa: CASTPGYEQYF; CDR3nt: TGTGCCAGCACCCCGGGATACGAGCAGTACTTC
abundance: -; len: 16; v_gene: TRBV19; j_gene: TRBJ2-5; d_gene: -; CDR3aa: CASSGGGQLPGETQYF; CDR3nt: TGTGCCAGTAGCGGCGGCGGACAGTTACCGGGAGAGACCCAGTACTTC
abundance: once; len: 12; v_gene: TRBV10-1; j_gene: TRBJ2-1; d_gene: -; CDR3aa: CASSDARHEQFF; CDR3nt: TGCGCCAGCAGTGATGCGCGGCATGAGCAGTTCTTC
abundance: -; len: 14; v_gene: TRBV7-2; j_gene: TRBJ2-3; d_gene: -; CDR3aa: CASSLNRVTDTQYF; CDR3nt: TGTGCCAGCAGCTTAAACAGGGTCACAGATACGCAGTATTTT
abundance: -; len: 14; v_gene: TRBV27; j_gene: TRBJ1-2; d_gene: -; CDR3aa: CASSLYGGDYGYTF; CDR3nt: TGTGCCAGCAGTTTATATGGCGGAGATTATGGCTACACCTTC
abundance: once; len: 16; v_gene: TRBV6-2/TRBV6-3; j_gene: TRBJ2-7; d_gene: TRBD1; CDR3aa: CASSWGYRDRPNEQYF; CDR3nt: TGTGCCAGCAGTTGGGGGTACCGGGACAGGCCAAACGAGCAGTACTTC
abundance: -; len: 15; v_gene: TRBV11-2; j_gene: TRBJ1-3; d_gene: TRBD1; CDR3aa: CASSSLQGTGNTIYF; CDR3nt: TGTGCCAGCAGTTCGTTACAGGGGACTGGAAACACCATATATTTT
abundance: -; len: 14; v_gene: TRBV18; j_gene: TRBJ2-7; d_gene: TRBD2; CDR3aa: CASSPLAGENEQYF; CDR3nt: TGTGCCAGCTCACCACTAGCGGGAGAGAACGAGCAGTACTTC
abundance: -; len: 16; v_gene: TRBV30; j_gene: TRBJ2-2; d_gene: TRBD2; CDR3aa: CAWSRGVNRDTGELFF; CDR3nt: TGTGCCTGGAGTCGGGGGGTGAATAGGGACACCGGGGAGCTGTTTTTT
abundance: -; len: 14; v_gene: TRBV7-2; j_gene: TRBJ2-1; d_gene: TRBD2; CDR3aa: CASSLGASGAEQFF; CDR3nt: TGTGCCAGCAGCTTAGGCGCTAGCGGGGCCGAGCAGTTCTTC
abundance: -; len: 14; v_gene: TRBV6-4; j_gene: TRBJ2-2; d_gene: -; CDR3aa: CASRPQGTAGELFF; CDR3nt: TGTGCCAGCAGACCCCAGGGGACGGCCGGGGAGCTGTTTTTT
abundance: -; len: 15; v_gene: TRBV19; j_gene: TRBJ1-2; d_gene: -; CDR3aa: CASSIQGPLGYGYTF; CDR3nt: TGTGCCAGTAGTATCCAGGGGCCCCTAGGCTATGGCTACACCTTC